This is a list of T cell receptor beta chains from one sample in a study of blood T cell repertoires in COVID-19. Repertoires were generated with immunoSEQ multiplex PCR, while TCRdb's copy carries only in-frame clones and drops some. The sample has around 190,000 clones; about 79% are singletons. The sequencing sample was made of peripheral blood. The receptors were sampled from a human donor in a cohort sampled during active COVID-19. Each CDR3 is given with its conserved first and last residue. Each record gives: clone size, V gene, J gene, D gene, CDR3 protein, CDR3 DNA. A D gene is named only where the DNA matches it firmly. Clone sizes are given selectively: once, few, many, or a class where the clone is expanded.

abundance: few
v_gene: TRBV30
j_gene: TRBJ2-3
d_gene: TRBD2
CDR3aa: CACKPGLAGVNTDTQYF
CDR3nt: TGTGCCTGTAAACCGGGACTAGCGGGAGTGAACACAGATACGCAGTATTTT

abundance: -
v_gene: TRBV28
j_gene: TRBJ1-1
d_gene: TRBD1
CDR3aa: CASSSIGTVEAFF
CDR3nt: TGTGCCAGCAGTTCCATCGGGACAGTTGAAGCTTTCTTT

abundance: -
v_gene: TRBV27
j_gene: TRBJ2-2
d_gene: -
CDR3aa: CASGEPGELFF
CDR3nt: TGTGCCAGCGGTGAGCCCGGGGAGCTGTTTTTT

abundance: -
v_gene: TRBV24-1
j_gene: TRBJ2-5
d_gene: TRBD2
CDR3aa: CATSDHLGTSGHQGSETQYF
CDR3nt: TGTGCCACCAGTGACCACCTCGGGACTAGCGGCCACCAGGGGTCGGAGACCCAGTACTTC

abundance: -
v_gene: TRBV11-3
j_gene: TRBJ2-1
d_gene: TRBD2
CDR3aa: CASSLVLAGENEQFF
CDR3nt: TGTGCCAGCAGCTTAGTACTAGCGGGAGAAAATGAGCAGTTCTTC

abundance: once
v_gene: TRBV5-1
j_gene: TRBJ2-5
d_gene: TRBD1
CDR3aa: CASSWQGAYRETQYF
CDR3nt: TGCGCCAGCAGCTGGCAGGGGGCTTATCGGGAGACCCAGTACTTC

abundance: -
v_gene: TRBV19
j_gene: TRBJ2-7
d_gene: TRBD2
CDR3aa: CATSVLGLAGLEQYF
CDR3nt: TGTGCCACATCTGTATTAGGGCTAGCGGGACTCGAGCAGTACTTC

abundance: -
v_gene: TRBV12-3/TRBV12-4
j_gene: TRBJ2-3
d_gene: -
CDR3aa: CASSFPRRDTQYF
CDR3nt: TGTGCCAGCAGTTTTCCCCGGCGGGATACGCAGTATTTT

abundance: -
v_gene: TRBV11-3
j_gene: TRBJ2-1
d_gene: -
CDR3aa: CASSSQYSHNEQFF
CDR3nt: TGTGCCAGCAGCTCCCAATACAGCCACAATGAGCAGTTCTTC

abundance: -
v_gene: TRBV14
j_gene: TRBJ2-5
d_gene: TRBD2
CDR3aa: CASSQMFLAGRETQYF
CDR3nt: TGTGCCAGCAGCCAAATGTTTCTAGCGGGAAGAGAGACCCAGTACTTC

abundance: -
v_gene: TRBV10-3
j_gene: TRBJ2-3
d_gene: TRBD2
CDR3aa: CAIRETGTRSTDTQYF
CDR3nt: TGTGCCATCAGAGAGACCGGGACTAGATCCACAGATACGCAGTATTTT

abundance: once
v_gene: TRBV29-1
j_gene: TRBJ1-1
d_gene: -
CDR3aa: CSVDSRGERPSAAFF
CDR3nt: TGCAGCGTTGACTCCAGGGGCGAAAGACCCTCCGCAGCTTTCTTT

abundance: -
v_gene: TRBV3-1/TRBV3-2
j_gene: TRBJ2-7
d_gene: -
CDR3aa: CASSQAQGGAYEQYF
CDR3nt: TGTGCCAGCAGCCAAGCCCAGGGCGGGGCCTACGAGCAGTACTTC

abundance: -
v_gene: TRBV19
j_gene: TRBJ2-2
d_gene: TRBD2
CDR3aa: CASSIGLAGGVRELFF
CDR3nt: TGTGCCAGTAGTATAGGACTAGCGGGAGGTGTCAGGGAGCTGTTTTTT

abundance: -
v_gene: TRBV21-1
j_gene: TRBJ2-7
d_gene: -
CDR3aa: CASSKAAIAGAHEQYF
CDR3nt: TGTGCCAGCAGCAAAGCTGCGATAGCGGGAGCTCACGAGCAGTACTTC

abundance: -
v_gene: TRBV7-8
j_gene: TRBJ1-2
d_gene: TRBD1
CDR3aa: CASSPALGQAGYTF
CDR3nt: TGTGCCAGCAGCCCGGCTTTGGGACAGGCTGGCTACACCTTC

abundance: -
v_gene: TRBV28
j_gene: TRBJ1-5
d_gene: -
CDR3aa: CASSFLSNQPQHF
CDR3nt: TGTGCCAGCAGTTTCTTATCGAATCAGCCCCAGCATTTT

abundance: -
v_gene: TRBV7-9
j_gene: TRBJ1-6
d_gene: -
CDR3aa: CASSRITSQETLHF
CDR3nt: TGTGCCAGCAGCCGGATTACCTCACAGGAGACCCTCCACTTT

abundance: -
v_gene: TRBV18
j_gene: TRBJ1-4
d_gene: -
CDR3aa: CASSPATTREKLFF
CDR3nt: TGTGCCAGCTCACCGGCGACTACCAGGGAAAAACTGTTTTTT

abundance: -
v_gene: TRBV19
j_gene: TRBJ1-1
d_gene: TRBD1
CDR3aa: CASSIRGGEAAFF
CDR3nt: TGTGCCAGTAGTATCCGAGGGGGCGAGGCAGCTTTCTTT

abundance: -
v_gene: TRBV3-1/TRBV3-2
j_gene: TRBJ1-4
d_gene: -
CDR3aa: CASSKGSGGANEKLFF
CDR3nt: TGTGCCAGCAGCAAAGGGTCCGGAGGCGCTAATGAAAAACTGTTTTTT

abundance: -
v_gene: TRBV27
j_gene: TRBJ2-7
d_gene: TRBD2
CDR3aa: CASSLTWTAGGSEQYF
CDR3nt: TGTGCCAGCAGTTTAACTTGGACAGCGGGAGGTTCCGAGCAGTACTTC

abundance: -
v_gene: TRBV20-1
j_gene: TRBJ2-7
d_gene: TRBD1
CDR3aa: CSWDRAYEQYF
CDR3nt: TGCAGTTGGGACAGAGCCTACGAGCAGTACTTC

abundance: -
v_gene: TRBV18
j_gene: TRBJ2-5
d_gene: TRBD2
CDR3aa: CASSPRLAGGLEETQYF
CDR3nt: TGTGCCAGCTCACCCCGACTAGCGGGAGGCCTGGAGGAGACCCAGTACTTC

abundance: once
v_gene: TRBV5-8
j_gene: TRBJ1-2
d_gene: TRBD1
CDR3aa: CASSPGTGYGYTF
CDR3nt: TGTGCCAGCAGCCCCGGGACAGGCTATGGCTACACCTTC

abundance: -
v_gene: TRBV24-1
j_gene: TRBJ2-2
d_gene: -
CDR3aa: CATSANRGGAGELFF
CDR3nt: TGTGCCACCAGTGCCAACAGGGGAGGTGCCGGGGAGCTGTTTTTT

abundance: -
v_gene: TRBV28
j_gene: TRBJ1-2
d_gene: -
CDR3aa: CASREGYTFYGYTF
CDR3nt: -

abundance: -
v_gene: TRBV13
j_gene: TRBJ2-1
d_gene: TRBD2
CDR3aa: CASRPSGRHEQFF
CDR3nt: TGTGCCAGCAGGCCTAGCGGGAGACATGAGCAGTTCTTC

abundance: -
v_gene: TRBV19
j_gene: TRBJ2-1
d_gene: TRBD2
CDR3aa: CASRGLADNEQFF
CDR3nt: TGTGCCAGTAGGGGACTAGCGGACAATGAGCAGTTCTTC

abundance: -
v_gene: TRBV7-2
j_gene: TRBJ2-4
d_gene: -
CDR3aa: CASSLVALAKNIQYF
CDR3nt: TGTGCCAGCAGCTTAGTTGCGCTAGCCAAAAACATTCAGTACTTC

abundance: -
v_gene: TRBV5-1
j_gene: TRBJ1-2
d_gene: TRBD1
CDR3aa: CASSLAGQANYGYTF
CDR3nt: TGCGCCAGCAGCTTGGCGGGACAGGCTAACTATGGCTACACCTTC

abundance: -
v_gene: TRBV4-1
j_gene: TRBJ2-1
d_gene: -
CDR3aa: CASTPREGADNEQFF
CDR3nt: TGCGCCAGCACCCCCCGGGAGGGGGCGGACAATGAGCAGTTCTTC

abundance: once
v_gene: TRBV11-2
j_gene: TRBJ2-7
d_gene: TRBD2
CDR3aa: CASSLSGGVHEQYF
CDR3nt: TGTGCCAGCAGCTTGTCGGGAGGGGTCCACGAGCAGTACTTC

abundance: -
v_gene: TRBV6-5
j_gene: TRBJ2-1
d_gene: TRBD1
CDR3aa: CASSYIDRDGEQFF
CDR3nt: TGTGCCAGCAGTTACATCGACAGGGATGGTGAGCAGTTCTTC

abundance: -
v_gene: TRBV25-1
j_gene: TRBJ2-1
d_gene: TRBD1
CDR3aa: CASGRQGWANEQFF
CDR3nt: TGTGCCAGCGGGCGACAGGGGTGGGCGAATGAGCAGTTCTTC

abundance: -
v_gene: TRBV28
j_gene: TRBJ2-1
d_gene: TRBD2
CDR3aa: CASSLGTRQLIEQFF
CDR3nt: TGTGCCAGCAGTTTGGGGACTAGGCAACTCATTGAGCAGTTCTTC

abundance: -
v_gene: TRBV18
j_gene: TRBJ2-1
d_gene: TRBD2
CDR3aa: CASSPPSGSGNEQFF
CDR3nt: TGTGCCAGCTCACCACCGAGCGGGAGCGGTAATGAGCAGTTCTTC

abundance: -
v_gene: TRBV18
j_gene: TRBJ2-1
d_gene: TRBD2
CDR3aa: CASSPPPGLAGRFGEQFF
CDR3nt: TGTGCCAGCTCACCACCCCCCGGGCTAGCGGGGCGGTTCGGTGAGCAGTTCTTC

abundance: -
v_gene: TRBV28
j_gene: TRBJ2-7
d_gene: TRBD1
CDR3aa: CASGDRGPYEQYF
CDR3nt: TGTGCCAGCGGGGACAGGGGTCCCTACGAGCAGTACTTC

abundance: -
v_gene: TRBV6-5
j_gene: TRBJ2-7
d_gene: TRBD1
CDR3aa: CASSYSSGTVLYEQYF
CDR3nt: TGTGCCAGCAGTTACTCGTCCGGGACAGTCCTCTACGAGCAGTACTTC

abundance: -
v_gene: TRBV30
j_gene: TRBJ2-1
d_gene: -
CDR3aa: CAWSFTYNEQFF
CDR3nt: TGTGCCTGGAGTTTTACCTACAATGAGCAGTTCTTC

abundance: -
v_gene: TRBV12-5
j_gene: TRBJ2-3
d_gene: -
CDR3aa: CASALGGSTDTQYF
CDR3nt: TGTGCTAGTGCTCTCGGGGGAAGTACAGATACGCAGTATTTT

abundance: -
v_gene: TRBV5-1
j_gene: TRBJ1-4
d_gene: -
CDR3aa: CASSPGSANEKLFF
CDR3nt: TGCGCCAGCAGCCCGGGTTCGGCTAATGAAAAACTGTTTTTT

abundance: once
v_gene: TRBV10-3
j_gene: TRBJ2-7
d_gene: TRBD2
CDR3aa: CAIGTSGSYEQYF
CDR3nt: TGTGCCATCGGAACTAGCGGTAGTTACGAGCAGTACTTC

abundance: once
v_gene: TRBV7-8
j_gene: TRBJ1-2
d_gene: -
CDR3aa: CASSLVTGLNDGYTF
CDR3nt: TGTGCCAGCAGCTTAGTTACAGGGCTAAACGATGGCTACACCTTC

abundance: -
v_gene: TRBV2
j_gene: TRBJ2-7
d_gene: TRBD2
CDR3aa: CASSEIGSGTYEQYF
CDR3nt: TGTGCCAGCAGTGAGATAGGTAGCGGGACCTACGAGCAGTACTTC

abundance: -
v_gene: TRBV19
j_gene: TRBJ2-7
d_gene: -
CDR3aa: CASSMADEQYF
CDR3nt: TGTGCCAGTAGTATGGCGGACGAGCAGTACTTC

abundance: -
v_gene: TRBV29-1
j_gene: TRBJ2-3
d_gene: -
CDR3aa: CSVADRLRGDTQYF
CDR3nt: TGCAGCGTGGCGGACAGGTTACGGGGGGATACGCAGTATTTT

abundance: -
v_gene: TRBV27
j_gene: TRBJ2-1
d_gene: -
CDR3aa: CASSFGGRTYNEQFF
CDR3nt: TGTGCCAGCAGTTTTGGTGGGAGGACCTACAATGAGCAGTTCTTC

abundance: once
v_gene: TRBV28
j_gene: TRBJ2-3
d_gene: -
CDR3aa: CASSWAGVTDTQYF
CDR3nt: TGTGCCAGCAGTTGGGCAGGCGTCACAGATACGCAGTATTTT

abundance: -
v_gene: TRBV18
j_gene: TRBJ1-4
d_gene: TRBD1
CDR3aa: CASSPDRGMYEKLFF
CDR3nt: TGTGCCAGCTCACCAGACAGGGGGATGTATGAAAAACTGTTTTTT

abundance: -
v_gene: TRBV6-5
j_gene: TRBJ2-2
d_gene: TRBD1
CDR3aa: CASSSLAGGLRTLFF
CDR3nt: TGTGCCAGCAGTTCTCTGGCAGGGGGCCTCCGCACGCTGTTTTTT

abundance: -
v_gene: TRBV12-5
j_gene: TRBJ1-6
d_gene: -
CDR3aa: CASGLGEGGSSPLHF
CDR3nt: TGTGCTAGTGGTTTGGGAGAGGGTGGATCCTCACCCCTCCACTTT

abundance: many
v_gene: TRBV6-1
j_gene: TRBJ2-1
d_gene: TRBD2
CDR3aa: CASSEGAGGSYNEQFF
CDR3nt: TGTGCCAGCAGTGAAGGGGCGGGAGGGTCCTACAATGAGCAGTTCTTC

abundance: -
v_gene: TRBV18
j_gene: TRBJ2-3
d_gene: -
CDR3aa: CASSPQSVSTDTQYF
CDR3nt: TGTGCCAGCTCACCGCAGAGCGTAAGCACAGATACGCAGTATTTT

abundance: -
v_gene: TRBV6-5
j_gene: TRBJ2-7
d_gene: TRBD1
CDR3aa: CASSSTTGSHEQYF
CDR3nt: TGTGCCAGCAGTTCCACGACAGGGAGCCACGAGCAGTACTTC

abundance: many
v_gene: TRBV5-1
j_gene: TRBJ2-2
d_gene: -
CDR3aa: CASSLGGSAVTGELFF
CDR3nt: TGCGCCAGCAGCTTGGGTGGTAGCGCGGTCACCGGGGAGCTGTTTTTT